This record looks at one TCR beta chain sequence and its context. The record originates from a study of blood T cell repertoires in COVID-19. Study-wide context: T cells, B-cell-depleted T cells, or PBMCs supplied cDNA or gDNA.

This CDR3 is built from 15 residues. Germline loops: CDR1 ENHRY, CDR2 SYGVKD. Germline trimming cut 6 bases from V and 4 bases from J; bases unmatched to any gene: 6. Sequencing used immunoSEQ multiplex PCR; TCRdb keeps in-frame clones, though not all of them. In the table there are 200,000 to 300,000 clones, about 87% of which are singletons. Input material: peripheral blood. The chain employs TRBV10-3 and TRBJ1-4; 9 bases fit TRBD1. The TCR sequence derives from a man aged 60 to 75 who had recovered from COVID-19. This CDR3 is CAISDRGEVNEKLFF. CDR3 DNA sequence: TGTGCCATCAGCGACAGGGGGGAAGTTAATGAAAAACTGTTTTTT.